These T cell receptor beta chains were read from a single sample in a study of blood T cell repertoires in COVID-19. Here immunoSEQ multiplex PCR was the method, and the copy in TCRdb shows in-frame clones only, minus some. The sample includes 55,000 to 65,000 clones, roughly 91% of them seen just once. Sequenced input: peripheral blood. Receptor source: a human donor in a cohort sampled during active COVID-19. Both conserved end residues are part of each CDR3. A D gene is named only where the DNA matches it firmly. Clone size is not always given. Where it is, it says once, few, many or a class for expanded clones.

TRBV7-3,TRBD2,-,TRBJ2-3,TGTGCCAGCAGCTTGGGAACTAGCGGGCTGACAGATACGCAGTATTTT,CASSLGTSGLTDTQYF
TRBV6-1,TRBD2,-,TRBJ2-7,TGTGCCAGCAGTGACCCGAGGGGACTAGCGGGGAACTACGAGCAGTACTTC,CASSDPRGLAGNYEQYF
TRBV7-9,-,-,TRBJ1-4,TGTGCCAGCAGCCGGTGGGGAGAAGAAAAACTGTTTTTT,CASSRWGEEKLFF
TRBV7-9,TRBD2,few,TRBJ2-2,TGTGCCAGCAGCCCCTTAGCGGGGTTTAACACCGGGGAGCTGTTTTTT,CASSPLAGFNTGELFF
TRBV19,TRBD2,-,TRBJ2-3,TGTGCCAGTAGTATGCTAGCGGGGGGGCCGGATACGCAGTATTTT,CASSMLAGGPDTQYF
TRBV1,-,-,TRBJ2-3,TGCACCAGCAGCCCTAACTCTAGCGGTCGTTACACAGATACGCAGTATTTT,CTSSPNSSGRYTDTQYF
TRBV5-1,TRBD2,-,TRBJ2-1,TGCGCCAGCAGCTCCTCCGGCGGGAGCTCCTACAATGAGCAGTTCTTC,CASSSSGGSSYNEQFF
TRBV20-1,-,once,TRBJ1-2,TGCAGTGCTAGTACAGGCCCCTCGACTAACTATGGCTACACCTTC,CSASTGPSTNYGYTF
TRBV7-9,TRBD1,-,TRBJ2-3,TGTGCCAGCAGCTTAGGGACAGGGAGCACAGATACGCAGTATTTT,CASSLGTGSTDTQYF
TRBV5-4,-,-,TRBJ1-2,TGTGCCAGCAGCTTGGACAGGGCCTATGGCTACACCTTC,CASSLDRAYGYTF
TRBV12-3/TRBV12-4,-,-,TRBJ1-2,TGTGCCAGCAGCCCACAGAGTAACTATGGCTACACCTTC,CASSPQSNYGYTF
TRBV6-5,-,once,TRBJ1-2,TGTGCCAGCAGTACCTCCGGGGGGGGCGACTATGGCTACACCTTC,CASSTSGGGDYGYTF
TRBV4-1,TRBD1,-,TRBJ2-5,TGCGCCAGCAGCCATAAATCAACAGGGGTGGGCCCCCAAGAGACCCAGTACTTC,CASSHKSTGVGPQETQYF
TRBV18,-,-,TRBJ1-4,TGTGCCAGCTCACCACGAAAGGGGGACGATGGGGCAACTAATGAAAAACTGTTTTTT,CASSPRKGDDGATNEKLFF
TRBV2,-,-,TRBJ2-3,TGTGCCAGCAGTGCAAGCACAGATACGCAGTATTTT,CASSASTDTQYF
TRBV19,TRBD1,-,TRBJ1-4,TGTGCCAGTACGGGGACAGGCTCTTTTTGGGGAAAACTGTTTTTT,CASTGTGSFWGKLFF
TRBV19,TRBD1,-,TRBJ2-3,TGTGCCAGTAGAAGCCTCCGACAGGGGGCCTCAGATACGCAGTATTTT,CASRSLRQGASDTQYF